The entry that follows covers one T cell receptor beta chain sequence. This clone's antigen is unknown. Base qualities are not provided; no much larger clone lies one nucleotide away. The trial excluded patients who had a history of autoimmune disease or were on systemic immunosuppression. Peripheral blood for TCR sequencing was collected from all dose cohorts at baseline, on cycle 4 day 1, and on cycle 7 day 1. The samples were drawn from a first-in-human, open-label, multicenter phase I dose-escalation trial of ivuxolimab. Adults with locally advanced or metastatic melanoma, renal cell carcinoma, hepatocellular carcinoma or head and neck squamous cell carcinoma were enrolled in the trial. Before TCR sequencing, CD4+ T cells and CD8+ T cells were sorted from peripheral blood as separate populations. This sample was taken from a study of OX40 agonist ivuxolimab in advanced cancers. Notes on the research overall: Ivuxolimab was a fully human IgG2 agonistic monoclonal antibody targeting the costimulatory receptor OX40 (CD134). Intravenous ivuxolimab was administered to patients every 2 weeks at six dose levels: 0.01, 0.1, 0.3, 1.5, 3 and 10 mg/kg. Of the roughly 51 patients in dose escalation, around 20 had hepatocellular carcinoma, some 15 had melanoma, 9 had renal cell carcinoma and 9 had head and neck cancer. In the dose-escalation cohort, roughly 80% of patients were male, and the mean age was roughly 60 years, with a range of about 23 to 90. Prior anti-PD-1, anti-PD-L1 or anti-CTLA-4 therapy was permitted, and checkpoint inhibitors had been received by less than 45% of dose-escalation patients. Three dose-escalation patients achieved partial responses, one with hepatocellular carcinoma and two with cutaneous melanoma. The purpose of peripheral TCRbeta sequencing was to test whether ivuxolimab changed TCR sequence diversity and led to clonal T-cell expansion. The paper covers the monotherapy dose-escalation part of the phase I ivuxolimab trial, which included N of about 51 patients. Study-wide conclusions, independent of this receptor: In partial responders in the 0.1-3.0 mg/kg groups, normalized peripheral clonal expansion was found to be among the lowest, especially among CD8+ T cells. Low levels of normalized T-cell clonal expansion were also seen in some nonresponding patients. The antigen specificity of the peripheral T cells that underwent clonal expansion was not determined. After ivuxolimab, CD8+ T cells had more expanded clones than CD4+ T cells on average. At doses from 0.1 to 3.0 mg/kg, clonal expansion was seen in both CD4+ and CD8+ blood T cells between baseline and week 6.

For sequencing of the TCRbeta CDR3 region, genomic DNA was extracted from the sorted cells. The immunoSEQ Assay was used to sequence the TCRbeta CDR3 regions. Not all clones reach the TCRdb copy of this immuneACCESS table, which keeps in-frame sequences only. Checked studies attribute under half of the gap to unresolved V genes and leave the rest unexplained. The sample yields 69,000 or so clones; roughly four fifths were counted once. 5% of the sample comes from the top ten. This clonotype originated in an adult with an advanced solid tumor such as melanoma, head and neck, liver or kidney cancer. The sequences come from CD4+ or CD8+ T cells sorted from blood, collected in a trial of the OX40 agonist ivuxolimab.

The CDR3 region: CASSPNGGGETQYF. The sequenced DNA is TGTGCCAGCTCACCGAATGGGGGCGGAGAGACCCAGTACTTC. The chain is assembled from TRBV18 and TRBJ2-5; TRBD1 is perhaps the D gene, given 6 matching bases. As encoded in the germline V gene, CDR1 is KGHSH while CDR2 is LQKENI. The CDR3 sequence holds 14 residues, the cysteine and phenylalanine included. Just CDR3 DNA is preserved here, 42 bases in frame from base 1. Trimming removed 3 bases from V and 4 bases from J, leaving 12 bases between the germline ends.